The present TCR beta chain was sequenced within a study of beta chain features in type 1 diabetes listed by TCRdb under 2018. For the study in its entirety: No differences in mean age, gender distribution, total cell number or subset yield were found between patients and healthy donors. Across all samples, fewer than 130 million sorted cells were examined, and cell number per subset correlated strongly with RNA yield. In the study, recently diagnosed type 1 diabetes patients and matched healthy donors were compared on the TCRB repertoires of their sorted circulating CD4+ T cell subsets. Regulatory and stem cell-like memory subsets were isolated from only 8 patients and 8 healthy donors, whereas naive and central memory subsets came from all 28 donors. Results the study describes overall, beyond this receptor: At VDJ recombination sites, patients with type 1 diabetes made fewer insertions and deleted more nucleotides, a pattern implying thymic rearrangement abnormalities. HLA sub-analyses involved small numbers of individuals, so any influence of HLA type on TCRB rearrangement remained unresolved. A moderate but significant shortening of TCRB CDR3 length was observed in type 1 diabetes patients in all four CD4+ subsets. Because cDNA was sequenced instead of genomic DNA, activated cells with high expression could be over-represented, although the groups did not differ in activation or CD3 levels. Naive, central memory and regulatory TCRB repertoires appeared to be more similar among patients than among healthy donors. Shorter templates might be favored by PCR, yet because patient and control samples were amplified and corrected together, any such skew would affect both groups equally.

In its sample, this clone was seen a few times. Its antigen remains unidentified. No much larger clone is present one base from it, and per-base qualities are unavailable. The entire isolated RNA was reverse transcribed using the High Capacity cDNA Reverse Transcription Kit, and thus expressed TCRB transcripts were sequenced. Deep immunoSEQ sequencing was applied to naive, central memory and regulatory T cell samples, giving an average of about 3.7 million total reads per sample. Sorted cells were lysed in RLT buffer and RNA was extracted with DNase-treated RNeasy Micro or Mini kits, depending on cell number. Each cell subset was processed on its own to prevent cross-contamination, while patient and healthy donor samples were processed together. TCRB sequences were amplified from cDNA with the immunoSEQ multiplex PCR, producing 87-bp fragments spanning the CDR3 region. Sequencing of the amplicons was performed on the Illumina HiSeq platform. The study's processing was this. PCR bias was computationally corrected using synthetic template baselines, reads within Hamming distance 2 were collapsed, and singletons that could not be merged were discarded. Reads were aligned against IMGT to assign V, D and J genes, CDR3 length and insertions or deletions at six rearrangement sites. Within each subset, clonotype counts were normalized to sorted cell number, and only after that were true diversity and Gini coefficients computed with the tcR R package. The overlap coefficient, calculated on TCRB nucleotide sequences, was used to quantify repertoire sharing. Out-of-frame TCRB sequences from naive cells were analyzed as a proxy for the pre-selection repertoire. TCRdb stores this immuneACCESS table with in-frame sequences only. Part of the clones is absent; in the studies checked, under half of the shortfall reflects unresolved V genes, and no reason is known for the rest. V and J calls plus clone size are reproduced from that table; the DNA served to infer D and trimming. The sample table records 810,000 or so clones; roughly a sixth of these occur just once. 0.02% to 0.025% of the sample lies in the top ten.

The junction carries 25 bases between V and J, which are trimmed by 1 base and 12 bases respectively. The CDR1 and CDR2 encoded by the germline V gene are KGHSH and LQKENI. Inclusive of the bounding cysteine and phenylalanine, the CDR3 is 17 residues long. Only CDR3 DNA remains: 51 bases, in frame from the first base. Each donor gave one peripheral blood draw, averaging approximately 110 mL, which was collected into heparinised tubes. A BD FACSAria II and a panel including CD45RO, CCR7, CD25, CD127, CD95 and CD27 were used to sort naive, central memory, regulatory and stem cell-like memory CD4+ T cells. A purity above 98% was achieved for all sorted populations. Right away, PBMCs were isolated by Lymphoprep density gradient centrifugation and were stained directly, with no culture step. So that batch effects would be minimized, each experiment stained and sorted samples in pairs, pairing one healthy donor with one patient.

The sequence joins TRBV18 to TRBJ2-1; no D gene call is confident. The source material was naive CD4+ T cells from blood. Taken with the paper, the label for cell subset or site translates to: true naive CD4+ T cells. This clonotype was sampled from a woman aged 18 to 35 in good health. The CDR3 is CASSPQDLGSLGDLQFF. The DNA sequence is TGTGCCAGCTCACCACAGGATCTGGGTTCTCTGGGCGACCTGCAGTTCTTC.